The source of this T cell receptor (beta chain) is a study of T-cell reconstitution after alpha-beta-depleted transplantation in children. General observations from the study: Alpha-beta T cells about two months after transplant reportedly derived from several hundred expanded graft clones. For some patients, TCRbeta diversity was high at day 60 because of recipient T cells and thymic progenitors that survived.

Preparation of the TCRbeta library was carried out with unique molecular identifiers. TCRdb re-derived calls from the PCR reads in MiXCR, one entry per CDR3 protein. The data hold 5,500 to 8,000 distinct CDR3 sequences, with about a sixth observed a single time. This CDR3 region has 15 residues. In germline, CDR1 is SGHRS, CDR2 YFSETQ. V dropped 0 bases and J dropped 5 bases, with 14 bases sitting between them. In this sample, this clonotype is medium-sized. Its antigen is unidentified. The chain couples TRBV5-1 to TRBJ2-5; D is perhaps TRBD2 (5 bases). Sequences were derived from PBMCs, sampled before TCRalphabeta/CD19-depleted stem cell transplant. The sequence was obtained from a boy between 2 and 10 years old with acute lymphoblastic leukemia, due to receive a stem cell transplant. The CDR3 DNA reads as TGCGCCAGCAGCTTGGCGCCAGCGGCGCTCGAGACCCAGTACTTC. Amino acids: CASSLAPAALETQYF.